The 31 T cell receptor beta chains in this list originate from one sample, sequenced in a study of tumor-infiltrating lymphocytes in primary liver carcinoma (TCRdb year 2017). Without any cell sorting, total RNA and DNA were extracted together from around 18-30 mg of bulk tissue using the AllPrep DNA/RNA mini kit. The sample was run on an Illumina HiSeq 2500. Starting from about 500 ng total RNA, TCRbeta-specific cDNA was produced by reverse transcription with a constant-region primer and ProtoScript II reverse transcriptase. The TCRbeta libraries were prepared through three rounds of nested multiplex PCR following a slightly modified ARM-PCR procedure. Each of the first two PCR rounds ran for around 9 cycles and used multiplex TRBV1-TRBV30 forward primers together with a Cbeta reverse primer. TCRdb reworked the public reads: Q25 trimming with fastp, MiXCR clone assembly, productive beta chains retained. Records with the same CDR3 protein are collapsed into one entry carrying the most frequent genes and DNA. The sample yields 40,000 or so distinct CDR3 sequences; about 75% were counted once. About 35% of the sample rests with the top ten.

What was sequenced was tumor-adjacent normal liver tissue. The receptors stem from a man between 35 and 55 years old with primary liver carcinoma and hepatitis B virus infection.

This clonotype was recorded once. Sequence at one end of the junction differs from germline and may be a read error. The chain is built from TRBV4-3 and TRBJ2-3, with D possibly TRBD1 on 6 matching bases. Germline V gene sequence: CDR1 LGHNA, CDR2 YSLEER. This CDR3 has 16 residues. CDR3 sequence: CTSSQDQGSGADTQYF. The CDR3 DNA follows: TGCACCAGCAGCCAAGATCAGGGGTCAGGAGCAGATACACAGTATTTT.

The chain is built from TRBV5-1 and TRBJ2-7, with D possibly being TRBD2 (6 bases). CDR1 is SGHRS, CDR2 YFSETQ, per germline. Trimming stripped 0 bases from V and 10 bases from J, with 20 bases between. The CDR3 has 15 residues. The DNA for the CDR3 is TGCGCCAGCAGCTTGGAGGGATGCCTTACGGGGGAACAGTACTTC. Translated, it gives CASSLEGCLTGEQYF.

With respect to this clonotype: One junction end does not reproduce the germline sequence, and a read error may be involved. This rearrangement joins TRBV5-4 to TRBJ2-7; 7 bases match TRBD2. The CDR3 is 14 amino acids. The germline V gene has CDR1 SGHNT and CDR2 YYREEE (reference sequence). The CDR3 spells CVSSLGLSKHEQYF. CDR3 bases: TGTGTCAGCAGTTTGGGACTAAGTAAACACGAGCAGTACTTC.

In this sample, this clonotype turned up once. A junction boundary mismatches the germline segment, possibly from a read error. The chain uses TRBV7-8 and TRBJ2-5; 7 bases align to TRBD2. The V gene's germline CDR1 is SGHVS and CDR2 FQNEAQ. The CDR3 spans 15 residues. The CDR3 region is CASSLSGGRRGTHYF. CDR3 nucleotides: TGTGCCAGCAGCTTATCCGGCGGGAGAAGAGGGACCCATTACTTC.

The CDR3 protein is CACGTRITEAFF. The CDR3 region has the DNA TGTGCCTGTGGGACACGTATCACTGAAGCTTTCTTT. The genes are TRBV6-2 or TRBV6-3 and TRBJ1-1, with a weak D call TRBD1 (6 bases). The CDR3 covers 12 residues. Trimming took 11 bases from V and 4 from J, leaving 14 bases between them. From germline, CDR1 is MNHEY and CDR2 SVGEGT.

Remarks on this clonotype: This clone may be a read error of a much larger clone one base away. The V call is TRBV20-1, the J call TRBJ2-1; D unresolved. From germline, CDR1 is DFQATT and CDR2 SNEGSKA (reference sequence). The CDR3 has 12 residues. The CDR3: CSASHPLRELFF. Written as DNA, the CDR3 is TGCAGTGCTAGCCACCCTCTGCGCGAGCTGTTCTTC.

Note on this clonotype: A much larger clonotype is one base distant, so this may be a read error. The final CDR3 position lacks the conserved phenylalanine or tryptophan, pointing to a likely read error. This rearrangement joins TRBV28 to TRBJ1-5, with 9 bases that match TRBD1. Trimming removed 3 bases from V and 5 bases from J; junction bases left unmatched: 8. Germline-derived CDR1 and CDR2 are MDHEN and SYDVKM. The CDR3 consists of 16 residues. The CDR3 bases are TGTGCCAGCAGTTTCAGGGGGACAGGGAATTATCAGCCCCAGCATTTG. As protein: CASSFRGTGNYQPQHL.

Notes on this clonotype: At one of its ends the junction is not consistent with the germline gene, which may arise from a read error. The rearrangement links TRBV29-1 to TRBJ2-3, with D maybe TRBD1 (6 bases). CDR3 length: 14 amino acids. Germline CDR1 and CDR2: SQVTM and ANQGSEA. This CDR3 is CSVSGTRASDTQYF. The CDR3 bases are TGCAGCGTCTCCGGGACACGGGCGTCAGATACGCAGTACTTT.

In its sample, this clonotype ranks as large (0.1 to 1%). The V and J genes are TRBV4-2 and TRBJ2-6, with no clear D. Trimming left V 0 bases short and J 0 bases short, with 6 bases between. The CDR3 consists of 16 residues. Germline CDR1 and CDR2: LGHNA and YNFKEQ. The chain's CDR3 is CASSQEASSGANVLTF. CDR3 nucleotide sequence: TGTGCCAGCAGCCAAGAAGCAAGCTCTGGGGCCAACGTCCTGACTTTC.

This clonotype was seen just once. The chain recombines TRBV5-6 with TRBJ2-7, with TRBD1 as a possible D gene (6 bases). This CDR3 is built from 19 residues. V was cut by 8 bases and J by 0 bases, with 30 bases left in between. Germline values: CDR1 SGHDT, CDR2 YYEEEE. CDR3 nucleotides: TGTGCCAGTAGCGCCACAGGGACCCGCGAGGTGCAGAACTCCTACGAGCAGTACTTC. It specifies CASSATGTREVQNSYEQYF.

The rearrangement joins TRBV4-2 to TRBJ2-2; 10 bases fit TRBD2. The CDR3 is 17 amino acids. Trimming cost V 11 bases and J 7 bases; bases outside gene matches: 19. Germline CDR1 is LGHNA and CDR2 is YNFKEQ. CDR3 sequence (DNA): TGTGCCTGCAATCAAGGGGGCCTAGCGGGAGATTTCGGGGAGCTGTTTTTT. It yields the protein CACNQGGLAGDFGELFF.

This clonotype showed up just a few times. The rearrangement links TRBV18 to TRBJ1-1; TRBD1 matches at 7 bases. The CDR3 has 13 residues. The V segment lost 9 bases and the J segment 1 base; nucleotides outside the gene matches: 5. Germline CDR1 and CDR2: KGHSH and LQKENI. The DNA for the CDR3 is TGTGCCAGTACGGGACAGTCGAACACTGAAGCTTTCTTT. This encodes CASTGQSNTEAFF. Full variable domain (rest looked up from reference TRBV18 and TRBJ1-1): NAGVMQNPRHLVRRRGQEARLRCSPMKGHSHVYWYRQLPEEGLKFMVYLQKENIIDESGMPKERFSAEFPKEGPSILRIQQVVRGDSAAYFCASTGQSNTEAFFGQGTRLTVV.

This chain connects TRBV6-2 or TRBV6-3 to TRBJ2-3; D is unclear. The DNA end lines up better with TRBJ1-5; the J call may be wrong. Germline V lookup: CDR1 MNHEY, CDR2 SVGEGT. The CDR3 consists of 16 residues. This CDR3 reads CASSLLGRLGGDTQHF. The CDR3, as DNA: TGTGCCAGCAGCCTCCTAGGACGGCTTGGTGGAGATACGCAGCATTTT.

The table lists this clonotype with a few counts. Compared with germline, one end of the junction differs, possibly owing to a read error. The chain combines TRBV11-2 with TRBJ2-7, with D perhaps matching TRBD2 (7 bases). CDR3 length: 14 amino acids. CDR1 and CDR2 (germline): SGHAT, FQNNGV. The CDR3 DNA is TGTGCCAGCGGTCCCAGGGGAGGGCCCTATGAGCAGTACTTC. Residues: CASGPRGGPYEQYF.

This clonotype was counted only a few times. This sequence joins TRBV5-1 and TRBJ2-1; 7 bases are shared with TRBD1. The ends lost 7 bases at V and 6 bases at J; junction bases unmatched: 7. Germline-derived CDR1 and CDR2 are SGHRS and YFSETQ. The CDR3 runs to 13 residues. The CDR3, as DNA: TGCGCCAGCGACTTAACAGGGGTCAATGAGCAGTTCTTC. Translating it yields CASDLTGVNEQFF.

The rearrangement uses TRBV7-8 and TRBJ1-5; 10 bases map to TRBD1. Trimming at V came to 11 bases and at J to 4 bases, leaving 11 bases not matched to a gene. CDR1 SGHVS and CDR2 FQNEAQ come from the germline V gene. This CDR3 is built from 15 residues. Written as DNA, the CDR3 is TGTGCCGGCGGTTTAGGGACAGGGGAGAATCAGCCCCAGCATTTT. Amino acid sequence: CAGGLGTGENQPQHF.

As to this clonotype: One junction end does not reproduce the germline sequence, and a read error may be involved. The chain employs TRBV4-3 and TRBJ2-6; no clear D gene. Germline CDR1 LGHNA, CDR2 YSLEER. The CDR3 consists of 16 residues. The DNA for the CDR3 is TGCGACAGCAGCCAAGATGCCGGCTATGGGGTCAACGTCCTAACTTTC. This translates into CDSSQDAGYGVNVLTF.

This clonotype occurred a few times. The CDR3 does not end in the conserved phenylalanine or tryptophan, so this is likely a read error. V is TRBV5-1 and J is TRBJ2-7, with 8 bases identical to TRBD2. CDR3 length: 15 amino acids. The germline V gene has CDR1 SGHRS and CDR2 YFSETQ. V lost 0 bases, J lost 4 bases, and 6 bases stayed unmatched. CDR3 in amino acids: CASSLEAGGVYEQYI. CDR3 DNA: TGCGCCAGCAGCTTGGAGGCGGGAGGAGTGTACGAGCAGTACATC.

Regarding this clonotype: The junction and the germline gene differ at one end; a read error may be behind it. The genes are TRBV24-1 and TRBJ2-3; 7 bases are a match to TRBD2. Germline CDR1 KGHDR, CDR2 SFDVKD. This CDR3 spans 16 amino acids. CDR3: CATSRRGTTSTDAQYF. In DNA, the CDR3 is TGTGCCACCAGTAGGAGGGGAACGACTAGCACAGATGCGCAGTATTTT.

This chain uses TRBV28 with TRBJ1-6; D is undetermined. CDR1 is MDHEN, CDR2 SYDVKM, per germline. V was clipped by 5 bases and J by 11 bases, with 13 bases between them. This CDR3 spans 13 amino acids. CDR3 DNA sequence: TGTGCCAGCAGTCTACACATGTATCCACCCCTCCACTTT. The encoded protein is CASSLHMYPPLHF.

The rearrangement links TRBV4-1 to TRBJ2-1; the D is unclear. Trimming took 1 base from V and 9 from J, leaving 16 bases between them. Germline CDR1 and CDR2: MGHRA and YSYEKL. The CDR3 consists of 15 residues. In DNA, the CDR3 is TGCGCCAGCAGCCAAGGAGAAGGGTTCACCGGTGAGCAGTTCTTC. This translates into CASSQGEGFTGEQFF.

CDR3 loop: CASSSFDAANEKLFF. CDR3 DNA sequence: TGTGCCAGCAGTTCTTTTGACGCAGCTAATGAAAAACTGTTTTTT. This chain joins TRBV12-3 or TRBV12-4 and TRBJ1-4; D not certain. The CDR3 is made up of 15 amino acids. The V gene lost 4 bases and the J gene lost 3 bases, with 12 bases spanning the gap.

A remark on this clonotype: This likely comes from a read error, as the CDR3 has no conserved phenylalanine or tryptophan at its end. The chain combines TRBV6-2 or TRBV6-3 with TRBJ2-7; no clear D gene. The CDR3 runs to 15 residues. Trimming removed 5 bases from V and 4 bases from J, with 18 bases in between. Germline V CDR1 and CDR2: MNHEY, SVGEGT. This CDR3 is CASSPLMDVQYEQYI. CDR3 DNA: TGTGCCAGCAGTCCACTCATGGACGTTCAGTACGAGCAGTACATC.

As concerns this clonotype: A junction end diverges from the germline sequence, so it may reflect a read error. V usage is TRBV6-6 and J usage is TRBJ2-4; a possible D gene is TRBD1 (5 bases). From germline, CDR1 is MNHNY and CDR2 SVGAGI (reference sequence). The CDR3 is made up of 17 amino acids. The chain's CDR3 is CVSSYSTSGFAKNIQYF. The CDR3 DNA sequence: TGTGTCAGCAGTTACTCGACGTCAGGGTTCGCCAAAAACATTCAGTACTTC.

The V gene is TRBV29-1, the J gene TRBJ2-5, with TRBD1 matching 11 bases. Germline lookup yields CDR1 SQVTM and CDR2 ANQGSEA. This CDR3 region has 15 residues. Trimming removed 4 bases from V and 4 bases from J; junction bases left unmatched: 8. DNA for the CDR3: TGCAGCGTTGGGGCGGACAGGGGGCGAACAGAGACCCAGTACTTC. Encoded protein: CSVGADRGRTETQYF.

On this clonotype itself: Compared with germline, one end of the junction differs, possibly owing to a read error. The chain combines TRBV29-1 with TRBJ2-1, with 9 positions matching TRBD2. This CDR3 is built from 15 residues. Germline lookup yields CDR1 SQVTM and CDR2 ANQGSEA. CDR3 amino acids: CSVEVGGRARGEQIF. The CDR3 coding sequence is TGCAGCGTTGAGGTGGGCGGGAGGGCCAGAGGTGAGCAGATCTTC.

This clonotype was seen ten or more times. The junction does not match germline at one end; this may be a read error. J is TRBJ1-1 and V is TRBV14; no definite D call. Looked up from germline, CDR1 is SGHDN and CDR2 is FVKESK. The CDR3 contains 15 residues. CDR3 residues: CASSQRGLMNTEVFF. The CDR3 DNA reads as TGTGCCAGCAGCCAACGGGGATTAATGAACACTGAAGTTTTCTTT.

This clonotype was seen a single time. The CDR3 loop reads CSVDTGIGRGNTIYF. CDR3 DNA: TGCAGCGTTGACACAGGGATAGGGAGAGGAAACACCATATATTTT. The chain joins TRBV29-1 to TRBJ1-3; weak D call: TRBD1 (6 bases). Deletions cut 3 bases from V and 4 bases from J, with 16 bases between. From germline, CDR1 is SQVTM and CDR2 ANQGSEA. This CDR3 has 15 residues.

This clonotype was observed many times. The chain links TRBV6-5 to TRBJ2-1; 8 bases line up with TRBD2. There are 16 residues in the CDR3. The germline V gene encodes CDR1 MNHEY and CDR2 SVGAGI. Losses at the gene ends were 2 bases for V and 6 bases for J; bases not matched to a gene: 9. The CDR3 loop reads CASSYGWIAGINEQFF. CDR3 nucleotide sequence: TGTGCCAGCAGTTACGGTTGGATAGCGGGGATCAATGAGCAGTTCTTC.

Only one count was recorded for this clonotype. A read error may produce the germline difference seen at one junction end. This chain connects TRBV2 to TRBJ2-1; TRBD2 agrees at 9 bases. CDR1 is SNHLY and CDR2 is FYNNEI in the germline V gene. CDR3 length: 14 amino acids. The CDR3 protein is CAGSTLAGYNEQFF. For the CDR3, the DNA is TGTGCCGGCAGTACACTAGCGGGCTACAATGAGCAGTTCTTC.

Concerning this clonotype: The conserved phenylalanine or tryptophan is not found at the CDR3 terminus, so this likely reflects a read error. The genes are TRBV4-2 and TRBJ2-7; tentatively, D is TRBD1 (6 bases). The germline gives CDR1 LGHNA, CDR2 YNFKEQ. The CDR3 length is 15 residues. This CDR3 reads CASRQEGDSSYGQYL. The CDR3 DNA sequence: TGTGCCAGCAGGCAAGAGGGGGATAGCTCCTACGGGCAGTACCTC.